Given below is one TCR beta chain in context. As processed by the authors: Amplified reference gene primers provided the basis for estimating nucleated cell counts. Measured with immunoSEQ multiplex PCR; TCRdb has only the in-frame clones, and not every one. V, J and clone size are those of that table, while D and trimming were read from the DNA. The sample lists roughly 200,000 clones, about 83% occurring once. CDR3 length: 14 amino acids. The V end was cut by 5 bases, the J end by 1 base, with 10 bases between. The germline gives CDR1 SGDLS, CDR2 YYNGEE. This record belongs to a study of blood T cell repertoires in COVID-19. Looking at the study overall: Samples taken during acute and convalescent COVID-19 were collected in the United States, Italy and Spain.

The chain carries TRBV9 and TRBJ2-4; weak D call: TRBD1 (6 bases). The sequence derives from a man aged 40-49 years with acute COVID-19. Material: PBMCs or T cells enriched from blood (not recorded which). This CDR3 reads CASSYQGAKNIQYF. Written as DNA, the CDR3 is TGTGCCAGCAGTTATCAGGGGGCCAAAAACATTCAGTACTTC. Supplemented by reference TRBV9 and TRBJ2-4, the full variable domain reads DSGVTQTPKHLITATGQRVTLRCSPRSGDLSVYWYQQSLDQGLQFLIQYYNGEERAKGNILERFSAQQFPDLHSELNLSSLELGDSALYFCASSYQGAKNIQYFGAGTRLSVL.